Listed below are T cell receptor beta chains from one sample, sequenced in a study of graft-versus-host responses after intestinal transplantation. Antigens for these TCRs are unknown. The method was immunoSEQ multiplex PCR; TCRdb's version includes in-frame clones alone and lacks a portion of them. The table shows about 70,000 clones, with just under 95% occurring only once. The sample here was unstimulated CD8+ T cells sorted from spleen or lymph node cells, taken before intestinal transplant. These receptors were obtained from a human donor who received an intestinal transplant. Both conserved end residues are part of each CDR3. The D gene is left open where the match is weak. Clone size is shown for a subset of rows, as once, few, many or a class of expanded clone.

J gene,D gene,clone size,V gene,CDR3 protein,CDR3 DNA
TRBJ1-2,.,.,TRBV19,CASSRPDNNYGYTF,TGTGCCAGTAGTAGGCCAGATAATAACTATGGCTACACCTTC
TRBJ2-5,.,.,TRBV15,CATSGTGTVETQYF,TGTGCCACCAGCGGAACCGGGACTGTGGAGACCCAGTACTTC
TRBJ1-1,.,.,TRBV11-2,CASSLGAAMNTEAFF,TGTGCCAGCAGCTTAGGGGCAGCGATGAACACTGAAGCTTTCTTT
TRBJ2-7,.,.,TRBV6-1,CASSPAFAGPWNF,TGTGCCAGCAGTCCCGCATTTGCGGGCCCCTGGAACTTC
TRBJ1-3,.,.,TRBV9,CASSASEGGNTIYF,TGTGCCAGCAGCGCCTCCGAGGGGGGAAACACCATATATTTT
TRBJ2-1,TRBD2,few,TRBV6-5,CASSYWGTSVNEQFF,TGTGCCAGCAGTTACTGGGGGACTAGCGTCAATGAGCAGTTCTTC
TRBJ2-7,.,once,TRBV6-5,CASRQGYEQYF,TGTGCCAGCAGGCAGGGTTACGAGCAGTACTTC
TRBJ1-3,.,.,TRBV11-2,CASSSWGTPSGNTIYF,TGTGCCAGCAGCTCCTGGGGGACACCCTCTGGAAACACCATATATTTT
TRBJ2-7,.,.,TRBV6-6,CASSPTGGGEQYF,TGTGCCAGCAGTCCCACCGGGGGCGGCGAGCAGTACTTC
TRBJ1-2,TRBD1,.,TRBV9,CASSPRDRESGYTF,TGTGCCAGCAGCCCCCGGGACAGGGAGTCTGGCTACACCTTC
TRBJ2-1,.,.,TRBV9,CASSPQKGTLMYNEQFF,TGTGCCAGCTCCCCGCAGAAGGGGACACTCATGTACAATGAGCAGTTCTTC
TRBJ1-5,.,.,TRBV19,CASRDLGGDQPQHF,TGTGCCAGTAGGGACTTGGGAGGGGACCAGCCCCAGCATTTT
TRBJ2-1,.,once,TRBV10-1,CASSEGDHSEGQFF,TGCGCCAGCAGTGAGGGGGACCACTCGGAGGGGCAGTTCTTC
TRBJ2-5,TRBD2,few,TRBV2,CASGPSTSGRAGRETQYF,TGTGCCAGCGGTCCCTCAACTAGCGGGAGGGCGGGGCGAGAGACCCAGTACTTC
TRBJ2-7,.,.,TRBV29-1,CSAEMTGLEQYF,TGCAGCGCCGAAATGACAGGCCTGGAGCAGTACTTC
TRBJ1-2,.,.,TRBV4-1,CATKKGGEAYGYTF,TGCGCCACCAAAAAGGGGGGGGAGGCTTATGGCTACACCTTC
TRBJ2-2,.,.,TRBV27,CASSLVWGSGELFF,TGTGCCAGCAGTTTAGTGTGGGGTTCCGGGGAGCTGTTTTTT
TRBJ2-3,.,once,TRBV7-9,CASSLWGVDYTQYF,TGTGCCAGCAGCTTATGGGGAGTGGATTATACGCAGTATTTT
TRBJ1-1,.,.,TRBV2,CASSDETVNTEAFF,TGTGCCAGCAGTGACGAGACTGTGAACACTGAAGCTTTCTTT
TRBJ2-7,TRBD2,.,TRBV27,CASSSRDYNYEQYF,TGTGCCAGCAGTTCTCGGGACTACAACTACGAGCAGTACTTC
TRBJ1-1,.,once,TRBV6-6,CASSYGTNTEAFF,TGTGCCAGCAGTTACGGGACGAACACTGAAGCTTTCTTT
TRBJ1-6,TRBD1,.,TRBV27,CASRTGGISPLHF,TGTGCCAGCAGAACAGGGGGCATTTCACCCCTCCACTTT
TRBJ1-5,.,once,TRBV19,CASSPGGTQPQHF,TGTGCCAGTAGTCCCGGAGGTACCCAGCCCCAGCATTTT
TRBJ2-1,TRBD2,.,TRBV2,CASRGGGSSYNEQFF,TGTGCCAGCAGGGGGGGAGGGAGCTCCTACAATGAGCAGTTCTTC
TRBJ2-3,.,.,TRBV7-8,CASSPGGGTDTQYF,TGTGCCAGCAGCCCCGGGGGCGGGACGGATACGCAGTATTTT
TRBJ2-6,.,.,TRBV28,CASTPGFSGANVLTF,TGTGCCAGCACCCCAGGATTCTCTGGGGCCAACGTCCTGACTTTC
TRBJ2-3,.,once,TRBV27,CASSFHGTQYF,TGTGCCAGCAGTTTCCACGGTACGCAGTATTTT
TRBJ1-6,.,.,TRBV7-8,CASSLVGWGNSPLHF,TGTGCCAGCAGCTTAGTTGGGTGGGGGAATTCACCCCTCCACTTT
TRBJ2-3,.,.,TRBV9,CASSVDGQGSTDTQYF,TGTGCCAGCAGCGTAGATGGTCAGGGGAGTACAGATACGCAGTATTTT
TRBJ2-5,TRBD2,.,TRBV9,CASSVASGAQETQYF,TGTGCCAGCAGCGTAGCTAGCGGGGCCCAAGAGACCCAGTACTTC
TRBJ2-7,.,.,TRBV29-1,CSVDRAYEQYF,TGCAGCGTTGACAGAGCCTACGAGCAGTACTTC
TRBJ2-7,.,.,TRBV28,CASSFMTGYEQYF,TGTGCCAGCAGTTTCATGACAGGATACGAGCAGTACTTC
TRBJ2-7,TRBD2,.,TRBV29-1,CSVEREVAGVPYEQYF,TGCAGCGTTGAAAGGGAGGTAGCGGGAGTGCCGTACGAGCAGTACTTC
TRBJ2-7,TRBD1,.,TRBV5-1,CASSWPGQGSLSREQYF,TGCGCCAGCAGCTGGCCGGGACAGGGTTCGTTGTCGCGGGAGCAGTACTTC
TRBJ1-1,TRBD1,.,TRBV2,CASSDLAGGENTEAFF,TGTGCCAGCAGTGATCTGGCAGGGGGCGAGAACACTGAAGCTTTCTTT
TRBJ2-5,TRBD1,.,TRBV10-2,CASSEGQGMMLETQYF,TGCGCCAGCAGTGAGGGACAGGGTATGATGTTAGAGACCCAGTACTTC
TRBJ1-2,.,.,TRBV4-1,CASSQDSGQINYGYTF,TGCGCCAGCAGCCAAGATTCCGGACAGATAAACTATGGCTACACCTTC
TRBJ2-1,.,.,TRBV28,CASTLALGDYNEQFF,TGTGCCAGCACCTTAGCCCTAGGGGACTACAATGAGCAGTTCTTC
TRBJ2-1,.,few,TRBV27,CASSQAGSRYNEQFF,TGTGCCAGCAGTCAAGCAGGGTCAAGGTACAATGAGCAGTTCTTC
TRBJ2-5,TRBD2,.,TRBV5-6,CAGWTSGSRETQYF,TGTGCGGGTTGGACTAGCGGGAGTAGGGAGACCCAGTACTTC
TRBJ2-7,.,once,TRBV28,CASSLGGADEQYF,TGTGCCAGCAGTTTGGGGGGAGCCGACGAGCAGTACTTC
TRBJ1-4,.,.,TRBV9,CASSVGGATNEKLFF,TGTGCCAGCAGCGTAGGGGGGGCAACTAATGAAAAACTGTTTTTT
TRBJ2-7,.,.,TRBV19,CASSIDEGSNPEQYF,TGTGCCAGTAGTATAGATGAAGGGTCGAACCCCGAGCAGTACTTC
TRBJ2-7,TRBD1,few,TRBV27,CASSLRGQNYEQYF,TGTGCCAGCAGCCTCAGGGGGCAAAACTACGAGCAGTACTTC
TRBJ2-7,.,few,TRBV19,CASSIESSYEQYF,TGTGCCAGTAGTATCGAGAGCTCCTACGAGCAGTACTTC
TRBJ2-1,TRBD2,.,TRBV14,CASSQDIWSGRYNEQFF,TGTGCCAGCAGCCAAGATATCTGGAGCGGGAGATACAATGAGCAGTTCTTC
TRBJ2-5,.,.,TRBV11-2,CASSLEETQYF,TGTGCCAGCAGCTTGGAAGAGACCCAGTACTTC
TRBJ2-2,.,.,TRBV14,CASSSRLRESLPEELFF,TGTGCCAGCAGCTCAAGACTACGCGAGTCTTTACCGGAGGAGCTGTTTTTT
TRBJ2-7,.,.,TRBV18,CASSPPFRDVEVYEQYF,TGTGCCAGCTCACCGCCTTTCCGGGACGTTGAAGTCTACGAGCAGTACTTC
TRBJ2-1,.,.,TRBV21-1,CASSKTGQGGIYNEQFF,TGTGCCAGCAGCAAAACCGGACAGGGGGGCATTTACAATGAGCAGTTCTTC
TRBJ2-7,.,.,TRBV25-1,CASSEAGPLDEQYF,TGTGCCAGCAGTGAGGCAGGGCCTCTGGACGAGCAGTACTTC
TRBJ2-1,TRBD2,.,TRBV2,CASSGWTSNNEQFF,TGTGCCAGCAGCGGGTGGACTAGCAACAATGAGCAGTTCTTC